The sample holds many counts of the clone carrying this T cell receptor beta chain. Antigen: not known. These data belong to a study of T cells in Graves' hyperthyroidism and ophthalmopathy. Broader study findings: Most expanded thyroid clonotypes above 0.001 recurred in blood. The model foresaw ophthalmopathy a median 6.5 months prior to onset.

Trimming removed 0 bases at V and 0 bases at J, with 10 bases between. The CDR3 loop spans 15 amino acids. Looked up from germline, CDR1 is SGHRS and CDR2 is YFSETQ. Patients aged 18 to 65 had newly diagnosed hyperthyroidism that had lasted under 2 months. The CDR3 regions of TCR beta were amplified from RNA transcripts. First-round RT-PCR of the TCR CDR3 relied on the HTBI primer set. TCRdb reanalysed the multiplex PCR reads using MiXCR and keeps one entry per CDR3 protein. The repertoire holds about 210,000 distinct CDR3 sequences, with 15% to 20% as singletons. The chain recombines TRBV5-1 with TRBJ2-7, with unresolved D. Sequences were obtained from blood. This sequence was found in a man aged 40-50 years with Graves' hyperthyroidism. The CDR3 sequence is CASSLASGHSYEQYF. CDR3 in DNA: TGCGCCAGCAGCTTGGCCTCGGGTCACTCCTACGAGCAGTACTTC.